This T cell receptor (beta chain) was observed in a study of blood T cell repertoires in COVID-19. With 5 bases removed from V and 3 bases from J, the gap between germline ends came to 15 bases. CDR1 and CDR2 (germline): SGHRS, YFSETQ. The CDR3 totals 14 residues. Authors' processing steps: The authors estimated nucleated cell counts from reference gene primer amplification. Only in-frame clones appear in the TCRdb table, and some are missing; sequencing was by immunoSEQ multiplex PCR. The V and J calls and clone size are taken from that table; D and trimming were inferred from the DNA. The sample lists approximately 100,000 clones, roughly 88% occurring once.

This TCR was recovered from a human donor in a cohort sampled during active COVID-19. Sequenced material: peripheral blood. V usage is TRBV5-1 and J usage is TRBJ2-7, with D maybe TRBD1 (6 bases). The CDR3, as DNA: TGCGCCAGCAGTCTGACACAGGGCAACTACGAGCAGTACTTC. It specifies CASSLTQGNYEQYF.